The 18 T cell receptor beta chains in this list originate from one sample, sequenced in a study of shared clonotypes between healthy human individuals. The repertoire was sequenced with immunoSEQ multiplex PCR; TCRdb's copy has only in-frame clones and lacks some. The sample holds about 92,000 clones, approximately 44% seen once. Sequenced sample: PBMCs. These receptors were obtained from a middle-aged woman in good health. Some clones in this sample may be carry-over from other donors' samples.

The chain recombines TRBV21-1 with TRBJ2-3. TRBV21-1 is a pseudogene. The CDR3 has 11 residues. The CDR3, as DNA: TGTGCCAGCAGCAGGACCGATACGCAGTATTTT. This encodes CASSRTDTQYF.

The J gene is TRBJ2-1, the V gene TRBV5-1; D tentatively reads TRBD1 or TRBD2 (5 bases each). The CDR3 is made up of 17 amino acids. Between the trimmed V and J ends, which lost 4 bases and 0 bases, there was a span of 17 bases. Germline V gene data show CDR1 as SGHRS and CDR2 as YFSETQ. The chain's CDR3 is CASSTYPGRSSYNEQFF. CDR3 coding DNA: TGCGCCAGCAGCACCTATCCGGGACGCAGCTCCTACAATGAGCAGTTCTTC.

CDR3 bases: TGTGCCAGCAGCCCTTCGAGCCACACCGGGGAGCTGTTTTTT. Amino acid sequence: CASSPSSHTGELFF. This chain uses TRBV5-4 with TRBJ2-2; no definite D call. The germline V gene has CDR1 SGHNT and CDR2 YYREEE (reference sequence). This CDR3 comprises 14 residues. The germline V and J ends were trimmed by 4 bases and 3 bases, with 10 bases remaining between them. Full variable domain (missing parts from reference TRBV5-4 and TRBJ2-2): ETGVTQSPTHLIKTRGQQVTLRCSSQSGHNTVSWYQQALGQGPQFIFQYYREEENGRGNFPPRFSGLQFPNYSSELNVNALELDDSALYLCASSPSSHTGELFFGEGSRLTVL.

The chain links TRBV29-1 to TRBJ2-5, with D possibly being TRBD2 (5 bases). The end of the DNA fits TRBJ2-7 better, so the J call may be wrong. In germline, CDR1 is SQVTM, CDR2 ANQGSEA. The CDR3 spans 13 residues. CDR3: CSGLGANSYEQYF. The CDR3 bases are TGCAGCGGCTTGGGAGCCAACTCCTACGAGCAGTACTTC.

This clone appeared a single time. The chain links TRBV4-3 to TRBJ2-5; D gene uncertain. The J call is uncertain, as TRBJ2-7 better fits the DNA end. In germline, CDR1 is LGHNA, CDR2 YSLEER. This CDR3 has 13 amino acids. CDR3 protein: CASSQVGGYEQYF. The CDR3 bases are TGCGCCAGCAGCCAAGTAGGTGGCTACGAGCAGTACTTC.

In this sample, this clone turned up many times. The chain recombines TRBV27 with TRBJ1-1; 7 positions match TRBD1. The CDR3 length is 14 residues. The V gene end was trimmed by 3 bases and the J gene end by 2 bases; junction bases not matched to a gene: 3. Germline CDR1 reads MNHEY; CDR2 reads SMNVEV (reference sequence). The CDR3 region is CASSFRQGNTEAFF. DNA of the CDR3: TGTGCCAGCAGTTTTCGACAGGGAAACACTGAAGCTTTCTTT.

This clone showed up just a few times. The chain couples TRBV5-6 to TRBJ1-1; the D is unclear. Per germline, CDR1 SGHDT and CDR2 YYEEEE. Trimming took off 0 bases at V and 4 bases at J, with 4 bases between the two ends. The CDR3 is 12 amino acids. This CDR3 reads CASSLVATEAFF. CDR3 DNA sequence: TGTGCCAGCAGCTTGGTAGCCACTGAAGCTTTCTTT.

This clone was recorded a few times. This sequence joins TRBV6-5 and TRBJ2-7, with 9 bases lining up with TRBD1. Looked up from germline, CDR1 is MNHEY and CDR2 is SVGAGI. V shed 6 bases and J 3 bases; nucleotides not matched to a gene: 9. CDR3 length: 15 residues. The CDR3 is CASSILGTGYYEQYF. The CDR3 coding sequence is TGTGCCAGCAGCATCCTCGGGACAGGGTACTACGAGCAGTACTTC.

This clone was observed at least ten times. The chain combines TRBV18 with TRBJ2-7; no reliable D call. The V and J ends lost 4 bases and 2 bases respectively, with 12 bases between them. The CDR3 is 14 amino acids. The germline V gene has CDR1 KGHSH and CDR2 LQKENI. This CDR3 is CASSLGRTPYEQYF. DNA of the CDR3: TGTGCCAGCTCACTCGGACGGACCCCCTACGAGCAGTACTTC.

Many counts were recorded for this clone. The chain couples TRBV28 to TRBJ2-1; D is unresolved. Germline V gene lookup returns CDR1 MDHEN and CDR2 SYDVKM. The CDR3 length is 12 residues. Trimming took off 4 bases at V and 2 bases at J, with 3 bases between the two ends. In DNA form, the CDR3 reads TGTGCCAGCAGTTGGGCCTACAATGAGCAGTTCTTC. Translated, it gives CASSWAYNEQFF.

Notes on this clone: A far larger clone is just one base off, so this is likely a read error. The rearrangement links TRBV25-1 to TRBJ1-1; D is possibly TRBD1 (6 bases). Germline CDR1 reads MGHDK; CDR2 reads SYGVNS. The CDR3 length is 14 residues. CDR3 bases: TGTGCCAGCAGTGTGGCAGGAAGGGACACTGAAGCTCTCTTT. It yields the protein CASSVAGRDTEALF.

As for this clone: The same CDR3 arises from other DNA sequences in this sample as well. The rearrangement uses TRBV25-1 and TRBJ2-5; tentatively, D is TRBD1 or TRBD2 (6 bases each). The J call may be faulty, since TRBJ2-7 better matches the DNA end. From germline, CDR1 is MGHDK and CDR2 SYGVNS. CDR3 length equals 13 residues. The CDR3 sequence is CASSPGGGYEQYF. The CDR3 region has the DNA TGTGCCAGCAGTCCCGGAGGGGGTTACGAGCAGTACTTC.

V and J are TRBV5-1 and TRBJ1-2; D may be TRBD1 (5 bases). V was shortened by 4 bases and J by 3 bases, with 13 bases between the two germline ends. CDR3 length equals 14 residues. CDR1 is SGHRS, CDR2 YFSETQ, per germline. CDR3 protein: CASSGGRRYYGYTF. CDR3 in DNA: TGCGCCAGCAGCGGGGGACGGAGGTACTATGGCTACACCTTC. Looking up the rest from reference TRBV5-1 and TRBJ1-2 gives the full variable domain: KAGVTQTPRYLIKTRGQQVTLSCSPISGHRSVSWYQQTPGQGLQFLFEYFSETQRNKGNFPGRFSGRQFSNSRSEMNVSTLELGDSALYLCASSGGRRYYGYTFGSGTRLTVV.

Concerning this clone itself: A read error may produce the germline difference seen at one junction end. The genes are TRBV2 and TRBJ2-7, with 8 bases aligning to TRBD2. CDR1 and CDR2 from the germline V gene are SNHLY and FYNNEI. The CDR3 has 13 amino acids. The CDR3 DNA follows: TGTGCCAGTCGCGGGGGGCAGAACTACCAGCAGTACTTC. Translating it yields CASRGGQNYQQYF.

Ten or more counts support this clone. The DNA for the CDR3 is TGTGCCACCAGCAGAGCGCGAGACATCCCCTACGAGCAGTACTTC. Encoded protein: CATSRARDIPYEQYF. V usage is TRBV15 and J usage is TRBJ2-7; no reliable D call. This CDR3 contains 15 residues. CDR1 LNHNV and CDR2 YYDKDF come from the germline V gene (reference sequence). Deletions cut 1 base from V and 2 bases from J, with 12 bases between.

The chain employs TRBV7-2 and TRBJ2-2; no firm D call. CDR3 length: 16 residues. The germline V gene has CDR1 SGHTA and CDR2 FQGNSA. The V end lost 1 base, the J end lost 6 bases, and 15 bases lay between the germline ends. The CDR3 loop reads CASSLVGTAGSGELFF. The CDR3 DNA reads as TGTGCCAGCAGCTTAGTTGGAACGGCCGGGTCCGGGGAGCTGTTTTTT.

The rearrangement links TRBV28 to TRBJ1-2; TRBD1 matches 9 bases. Germline V gives CDR1 MDHEN, CDR2 SYDVKM. J was trimmed by 2 bases and V by 2 bases; bases with no gene match: 6. The CDR3 covers 16 residues. CDR3 sequence: CASSLRAGTGNYGYTF. As DNA, the CDR3 is TGTGCCAGCAGTTTACGGGCAGGGACAGGGAACTATGGCTACACCTTC.

The chain couples TRBV5-1 to TRBJ2-1; perhaps TRBD2 as D (5 bases). There are 16 residues in the CDR3. Germline CDR1 reads SGHRS; CDR2 reads YFSETQ. V gave up 0 bases and J gave up 0 bases, with 10 bases separating them. The CDR3 nucleotides read TGCGCCAGCAGCTTGGTGGGGAGCAGCTCCTACAATGAGCAGTTCTTC. Amino acid sequence: CASSLVGSSSYNEQFF.